A single sample gave rise to the 30 T cell receptor beta chains below, sequenced in a study of OX40 agonist ivuxolimab in advanced cancers. Measured with immunoSEQ multiplex PCR; TCRdb has only the in-frame clones, and not every one. The sample lists about 37,000 clones, 70% to 80% occurring once. Material: CD4+ or CD8+ T cells sorted from blood, obtained in a trial of the OX40 agonist ivuxolimab. Receptors originate from an adult with an advanced solid tumor such as melanoma, head and neck, liver or kidney cancer.

The chain links TRBV5-1 to TRBJ2-3, with 14 positions matching TRBD2. The V gene end was trimmed by 5 bases and the J gene end by 0 bases; junction bases not matched to a gene: 8. The germline V gene has CDR1 SGHRS and CDR2 YFSETQ. The CDR3 has 18 amino acids. The CDR3 nucleotides are TGCGCCAGCAGGAACCGACTAGCGGGGGGGTATAGCACAGATACGCAGTATTTT. Translation: CASRNRLAGGYSTDTQYF.

The chain couples TRBV5-4 to TRBJ2-1; D may match TRBD1 or TRBD2 (5 bases each). The germline V gene encodes CDR1 SGHNT and CDR2 YYREEE (reference sequence). Between the trimmed V and J ends, which lost 4 bases and 11 bases, there was a span of 13 bases. The CDR3 runs 12 residues. The CDR3 sequence is CASSPGATKQFF. The DNA for the CDR3 is TGTGCCAGCAGCCCCGGGGCTACTAAGCAGTTCTTC. The full variable domain, rest sourced from reference TRBV5-4 and TRBJ2-1, is ETGVTQSPTHLIKTRGQQVTLRCSSQSGHNTVSWYQQALGQGPQFIFQYYREEENGRGNFPPRFSGLQFPNYSSELNVNALELDDSALYLCASSPGATKQFFGPGTRLTVL.

The V and J genes are TRBV29-1 and TRBJ2-7; 12 bases fit TRBD2. Germline values: CDR1 SQVTM, CDR2 ANQGSEA. The J segment lost 4 bases and the V segment lost 6 bases, leaving 4 bases of the junction unmatched. The CDR3 totals 13 residues. CDR3 protein: CSVKTSGSYEQYF. DNA of the CDR3: TGCAGCGTGAAGACTAGCGGGAGTTACGAGCAGTACTTC.

The chain has TRBV19 and TRBJ2-3; 7 bases match TRBD2. Germline V CDR1 and CDR2: LNHDA, SQIVND (reference sequence). CDR3 length: 13 amino acids. With 11 bases clipped from V and 3 bases from J, the junction kept 8 bases outside the gene matches. As DNA, the CDR3 is TGTGCCTCAAACCTAGCGGTAACAGATACGCAGTATTTT. Residues: CASNLAVTDTQYF.

This rearrangement joins TRBV7-9 to TRBJ2-7; D not resolved. This CDR3 has 14 amino acids. The V and J ends lost 5 bases and 7 bases respectively, with 18 bases between them. Germline values: CDR1 SEHNR, CDR2 FQNEAQ (reference sequence). In DNA, the CDR3 is TGTGCCAGCAGCCCCGGACCGCTTAGTGGAGAGCAGTACTTC. This encodes CASSPGPLSGEQYF.

The chain recombines TRBV5-1 with TRBJ2-5; D is perhaps TRBD1 (6 bases). The CDR3 sequence is 15 residues long. The V end was cut by 0 bases, the J end by 4 bases, with 13 bases between. CDR1 and CDR2 from the germline V gene are SGHRS and YFSETQ. The CDR3 DNA follows: TGCGCCAGCAGCTTGGTTCTCACAGGGACAGAGACCCAGTACTTC. Translated: CASSLVLTGTETQYF.

The rearrangement joins TRBV19 to TRBJ2-5, with a possible D match to TRBD1 (5 bases). Trimming cost V 4 bases and J 5 bases, with 11 bases left between them. CDR3 length: 13 amino acids. CDR1 and CDR2 from the germline V gene are LNHDA and SQIVND (reference sequence). DNA of the CDR3: TGTGCCAGTAGTACCAATAGGGGCGAGACCCAGTACTTC. Translated, it gives CASSTNRGETQYF.

The genes are TRBV6-5 and TRBJ2-7, with 7 bases aligning to TRBD1. V lost 6 bases and J lost 0; bases outside the gene matches: 8. The CDR3 has 15 amino acids. The germline gives CDR1 MNHEY, CDR2 SVGAGI. CDR3 coding DNA: TGTGCCAGCAGAGATCCGGGACAGAGCTCCTACGAGCAGTACTTC. Its protein product is CASRDPGQSSYEQYF.

The chain employs TRBV19 and TRBJ1-2, with 7 bases lining up with TRBD1. The CDR3 has 14 residues. Germline V gene sequence: CDR1 LNHDA, CDR2 SQIVND (reference sequence). Trimming removed 6 bases from V and 3 bases from J; junction bases left unmatched: 7. The CDR3 spells CASSLGQRDYGYTF. The CDR3 bases are TGTGCCAGTAGCCTGGGACAGCGGGACTATGGCTACACCTTC.

The rearrangement joins TRBV30 to TRBJ2-3; no definite D call. This CDR3 contains 16 residues. CDR1 is GTSNPN, CDR2 SVGIG, per germline (reference sequence). Trimming took 0 bases from V and 0 from J, leaving 13 bases between them. CDR3 sequence reads: CAWSVLGQSSTDTQYF. The CDR3 region has the DNA TGTGCCTGGAGTGTATTGGGCCAATCTAGCACAGATACGCAGTATTTT. Based on the CDR3 plus reference TRBV30 and TRBJ2-3, the full variable domain is SQTIHQWPATLVQPVGSPLSLECTVEGTSNPNLYWYRQAAGRGLQLLFYSVGIGQISSEVPQNLSASRPQDRQFILSSKKLLLSDSGFYLCAWSVLGQSSTDTQYFGPGTRLTVL.

Here the CDR3 DNA reads TGTGCTAGTGGTTTGGTACAGGCCCGGGGGGCGGAAACCGGGGAGCTGTTTTTT. Translating gives CASGLVQARGAETGELFF. The rearrangement links TRBV12-5 to TRBJ2-2; D perhaps matches TRBD2 (7 bases). V was shortened by 0 bases and J by 5 bases, with 19 bases between the two germline ends. Germline assignment: CDR1 LGHNT and CDR2 FRNRAP. CDR3 size: 18 residues.

The V call is TRBV9, the J call TRBJ2-1; TRBD2 matches 11 bases. The CDR3 runs to 17 residues. Germline trimming cut 1 base from V and 1 base from J; bases unmatched to any gene: 4. In germline, CDR1 is SGDLS, CDR2 YYNGEE. CDR3 nucleotide sequence: TGTGCCAGCAGCGTATCTTTAGCGGGAGGGTCCTACAATGAGCAGTTCTTC. This gives the protein CASSVSLAGGSYNEQFF.

This clone appeared once. The chain recombines TRBV28 with TRBJ2-2; 12 bases are shared with TRBD2. Trimming removed 6 bases from V and 5 bases from J; junction bases left unmatched: 4. This CDR3 comprises 15 residues. Germline assignment: CDR1 MDHEN and CDR2 SYDVKM. The CDR3 reads CASRRTSGNTGELFF. The CDR3, as DNA: TGTGCCAGCAGGAGGACTAGCGGGAATACCGGGGAGCTGTTTTTT.

On this clone: Here the CDR3 omits its conserved ending phenylalanine or tryptophan, so a read error is the likely source. This rearrangement joins TRBV27 to TRBJ2-7, with D possibly being TRBD2 (6 bases). Germline CDR1 reads MNHEY; CDR2 reads SMNVEV (reference sequence). The CDR3 spans 14 residues. Trimming stripped 5 bases from V and 6 bases from J, with 17 bases between. DNA for the CDR3: TGTGCCAGCAGTCGACTAACTAGCTCCCTCGAGCAGTACCTC. Translating gives CASSRLTSSLEQYL.

The CDR3 region is CASSPRQDSYEQYF. In nucleotides, the CDR3 is TGCGCCAGCAGCCCCAGACAGGACTCCTACGAGCAGTACTTC. The V and J genes are TRBV5-1 and TRBJ2-7; TRBD1 might be the D (6 bases). CDR3 length: 14 amino acids. CDR1 and CDR2 (germline): SGHRS, YFSETQ. The V and J ends lost 4 bases and 0 bases respectively, with 11 bases between them.

J is TRBJ2-5 and V is TRBV25-1; possible D gene TRBD2, 5 bases. Germline-derived CDR1 and CDR2 are MGHDK and SYGVNS. Trimming took off 5 bases at V and 5 bases at J, with 18 bases between the two ends. The CDR3 has 15 amino acids. The CDR3 here is CASSFGPGVGETQYF. The CDR3 nucleotides are TGTGCCAGCAGTTTCGGGCCCGGGGTAGGGGAGACCCAGTACTTC.

The J gene is TRBJ1-1, the V gene TRBV5-8; 11 bases align to TRBD1. V lost 3 bases, J lost 6 bases, and 10 bases stayed unmatched. Per germline, CDR1 SGHTS and CDR2 YDEGEE. CDR3 length equals 16 residues. The CDR3 region has the DNA TGTGCCAGCAGCTACCCGGGACAGGGGGACTCGTCTGAAGCTTTCTTT. Residues: CASSYPGQGDSSEAFF.

The table lists this clone with a few counts. Written as DNA, the CDR3 is TGTGCCAGCCGAGCCTTGACAGGGGGCCAAGAGACCCAGTACTTC. It encodes CASRALTGGQETQYF. The chain employs TRBV19 and TRBJ2-5; 9 bases are shared with TRBD1. After removal of 9 bases from V and 1 base from J, the junction contained 9 bases not matched to a gene. This CDR3 has 15 amino acids. Germline V gene lookup returns CDR1 LNHDA and CDR2 SQIVND (reference sequence).

The chain carries TRBV9 and TRBJ2-5; 7 nucleotides align to TRBD2. The ends lost 0 bases at V and 2 bases at J; junction bases unmatched: 4. CDR1 and CDR2 from the germline V gene are SGDLS and YYNGEE. The CDR3 covers 15 residues. CDR3 loop: CASSVGAGAQETQYF. In nucleotides, the CDR3 is TGTGCCAGCAGCGTAGGGGCGGGAGCACAAGAGACCCAGTACTTC.

The chain recombines TRBV5-1 with TRBJ1-1; the D gene is possibly TRBD1 (5 bases). The length of the CDR3 is 15 residues. V lost 5 bases and J 0 bases, leaving 14 bases between the germline ends. Germline V gene data show CDR1 as SGHRS and CDR2 as YFSETQ. CDR3 sequence (DNA): TGCGCCAGCAGTAACTACGGGACGGTGAACACTGAAGCTTTCTTT. This encodes CASSNYGTVNTEAFF.

CDR3 nucleotides: TGTGCCAGCAGCGTAGACGGGGGGCCGAGGAATGAGCAGTTCTTC. Translated, it gives CASSVDGGPRNEQFF. The chain recombines TRBV9 with TRBJ2-1; maybe TRBD2 (7 bases). Germline values: CDR1 SGDLS, CDR2 YYNGEE. The CDR3 extends over 15 amino acids. With 0 bases removed from V and 7 bases from J, the gap between germline ends came to 14 bases. Variable domain in full (rest from reference TRBV9 and TRBJ2-1): DSGVTQTPKHLITATGQRVTLRCSPRSGDLSVYWYQQSLDQGLQFLIQYYNGEERAKGNILERFSAQQFPDLHSELNLSSLELGDSALYFCASSVDGGPRNEQFFGPGTRLTVL.

The chain is built from TRBV4-1 and TRBJ2-7; a weak D match, TRBD1 (6 bases). Germline V lookup: CDR1 MGHRA, CDR2 YSYEKL. The germline V and J ends were trimmed by 1 base and 6 bases, with 16 bases remaining between them. The CDR3 consists of 15 residues. This CDR3 reads CASSQVERGQLEQYF. The CDR3 nucleotides are TGCGCCAGCAGCCAAGTGGAGAGGGGACAACTCGAGCAGTACTTC.

This clone was seen once. V usage is TRBV7-6 and J usage is TRBJ2-7; D may match TRBD1 or TRBD2 (5 bases each). CDR1 SGHVS and CDR2 FNYEAQ come from the germline V gene. The V end was cut by 5 bases, the J end by 2 bases, with 16 bases between. The CDR3 contains 15 residues. The DNA for the CDR3 is TGTGCCAGCAGCCCCCCGGGACCTAGTACCTACGAGCAGTACTTC. Protein: CASSPPGPSTYEQYF.

The CDR3 protein is CASSGRNQETQYF. CDR3 DNA sequence: TGTGCCAGCAGCGGACGGAACCAAGAGACCCAGTACTTC. The chain combines TRBV27 with TRBJ2-5; D gene uncertain. CDR3 length equals 13 residues. Trimming pared 6 bases from V and 0 bases from J, leaving 8 bases between. The V gene's germline CDR1 is MNHEY and CDR2 SMNVEV (reference sequence).

The chain recombines TRBV7-5 with TRBJ2-2; the table calls TRBD1, which could not be checked here. TRBV7-5 is a pseudogene. This CDR3 has 15 residues. The CDR3 region is CAHPAQGQISGELFF. In nucleotides, the CDR3 is TGTGCCCATCCTGCGCAGGGACAAATAAGCGGGGAGCTGTTTTTT.

This chain connects TRBV4-3 to TRBJ2-7; 11 positions agree with TRBD2. CDR3 length: 15 amino acids. CDR1 is LGHNA, CDR2 YSLEER, per germline. Germline trimming cut 0 bases from V and 6 bases from J; bases unmatched to any gene: 4. CDR3 residues: CASSQDRLAGIEQYF. The DNA for the CDR3 is TGCGCCAGCAGCCAAGATCGACTAGCGGGGATCGAGCAGTACTTC.

The chain is built from TRBV6-6 and TRBJ2-1; D not certain. V lost 6 bases and J 6 bases, leaving 12 bases between the germline ends. The CDR3 contains 13 residues. Germline V lookup: CDR1 MNHNY, CDR2 SVGAGI (reference sequence). The CDR3 nucleotides are TGTGCCAGCAGCCCCCCCAGCGCCAATGAGCAGTTCTTC. Encoded protein: CASSPPSANEQFF.

The chain links TRBV11-1 to TRBJ2-3; possibly TRBD2 for D (6 bases). The CDR3 runs 14 residues. The germline CDR1 and CDR2 sequences are SGHAT and FQDESV (reference sequence). V dropped 3 bases and J dropped 0 bases, with 7 bases sitting between them. The CDR3 DNA is TGTGCCAGCAGCTTGGAGGGCAGCACAGATACGCAGTATTTT. Translated: CASSLEGSTDTQYF.

The chain carries TRBV27 and TRBJ2-3, with D perhaps TRBD1 (5 bases). The CDR3 spans 17 residues. CDR1 and CDR2 from the germline V gene are MNHEY and SMNVEV (reference sequence). Deletions cut 0 bases from V and 1 base from J, with 14 bases between. CDR3 in DNA: TGTGCCAGCAGTTTATCGACACCAGGGTTCCGCACAGATACGCAGTATTTT. It specifies CASSLSTPGFRTDTQYF.

V is TRBV7-2 and J is TRBJ2-7; the match to TRBD2 covers 7 bases. The CDR3 totals 15 residues. After removal of 1 base from V and 7 bases from J, the junction contained 10 bases not matched to a gene. The germline V gene encodes CDR1 SGHTA and CDR2 FQGNSA. The CDR3 sequence is CASSLGGTTFGEQYF. DNA of the CDR3: TGTGCCAGCAGCTTAGGCGGGACTACCTTCGGGGAGCAGTACTTC.